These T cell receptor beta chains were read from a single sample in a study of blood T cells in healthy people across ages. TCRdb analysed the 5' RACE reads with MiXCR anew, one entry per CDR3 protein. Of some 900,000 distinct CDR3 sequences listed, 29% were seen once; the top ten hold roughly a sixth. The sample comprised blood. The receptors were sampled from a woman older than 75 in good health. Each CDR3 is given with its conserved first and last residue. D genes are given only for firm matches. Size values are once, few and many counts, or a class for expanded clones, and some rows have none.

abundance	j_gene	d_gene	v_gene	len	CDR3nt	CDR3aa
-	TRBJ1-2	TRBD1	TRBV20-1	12	TGCAGTGACCCGACAGGGAGCCCTGGCTACACCTTC	CSDPTGSPGYTF
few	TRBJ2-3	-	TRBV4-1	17	TGCGCCAGCAGCCAAGTCGGCGGGTGGGGGGAGGCAGATACGCAGTATTTT	CASSQVGGWGEADTQYF
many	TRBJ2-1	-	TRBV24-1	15	TGTGCCACCAGTGATTTCGGCAGGGACTACAATGAGCAGTTCTTC	CATSDFGRDYNEQFF
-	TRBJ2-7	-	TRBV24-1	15	TGTGCCACCAGTGAGAGGGACCCTCGCAGGAATGAGCAGTACTTC	CATSERDPRRNEQYF
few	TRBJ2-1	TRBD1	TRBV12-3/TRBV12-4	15	TGTGCCAGCAGCAAGGTCGGGACAGGGGGCGATGAGCAGTTCTTC	CASSKVGTGGDEQFF
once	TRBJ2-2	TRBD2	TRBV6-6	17	TGTGCCAGCAGTTACTCAACTAGCGGGGGGAACACCGGGGAGCTGTTTTTT	CASSYSTSGGNTGELFF
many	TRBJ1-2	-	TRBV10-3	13	TGTGCCATCAGCTCAACAGGGAACTATGGCTACACCTTC	CAISSTGNYGYTF
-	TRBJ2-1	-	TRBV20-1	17	TGCAGTGCTAGAGACACCGGGGGAACCTTCTCCTACAATGAGCAGTTCTTC	CSARDTGGTFSYNEQFF
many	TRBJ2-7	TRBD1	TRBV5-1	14	TGCGCCAGCAGCGGGACAGGGGGGGCCTACGAGCAGTACTTC	CASSGTGGAYEQYF
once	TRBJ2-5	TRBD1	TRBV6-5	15	TGTACCAGCAGTTCGGGACAGGGGGGGCAAGAGACCCAGTACTTC	CTSSSGQGGQETQYF
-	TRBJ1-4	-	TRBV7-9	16	TGTGCCAGCAGCTTAGTACGGCAGGGATCTAATGAAAAACTGTTTTTT	CASSLVRQGSNEKLFF
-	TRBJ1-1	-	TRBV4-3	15	TGCGCCAGCAGCCAAGACCCGGCAGGGAACACTGAAGCTTTCTTT	CASSQDPAGNTEAFF
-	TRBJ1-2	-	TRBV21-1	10	TGTGCCAGCAGCAAAGTACGGGGGACCTTC	CASSKVRGTF
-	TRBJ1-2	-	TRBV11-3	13	TGTGCCATCTCTTCCAGGGCCGGACATGGCTACACCTTC	CAISSRAGHGYTF
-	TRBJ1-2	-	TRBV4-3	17	TGCGCCAGCAGCCAAGATTGGGGGCAGGCAATGCGCTATGGCTACACCTTC	CASSQDWGQAMRYGYTF
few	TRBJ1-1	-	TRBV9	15	TGTGCCAGCAGCGTAGGGGTGGAGAGGAACACTGAAGCTTTCTTT	CASSVGVERNTEAFF
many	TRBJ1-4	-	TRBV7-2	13	TGTGCCAGCAGCTTAGGTGTGCTTGAAAAACTGTTTTTT	CASSLGVLEKLFF
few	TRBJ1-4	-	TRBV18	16	TGTGCCAGCTCGAAGTCCCAAGGGGCCACTAATGAAAAACTGTTTTTT	CASSKSQGATNEKLFF
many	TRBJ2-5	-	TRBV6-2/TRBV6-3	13	TGTGCCAGCAGTTACTCGCTAGTAGAGACCCAGTACTTC	CASSYSLVETQYF
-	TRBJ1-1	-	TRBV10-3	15	TGTGCCATCAGTGAGTCGGCAGGGTCCAACACTGAAGCTTTCTTT	CAISESAGSNTEAFF
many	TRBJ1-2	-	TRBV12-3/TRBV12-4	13	TGTGCCAGCAGTTTGGACACCTGGGGTGGCTACACCTTC	CASSLDTWGGYTF
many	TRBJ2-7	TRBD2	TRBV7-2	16	TGTGCCAGCAGCTTACTGGGACTAGCCATCTCCTACGAGCAGTACTTC	CASSLLGLAISYEQYF
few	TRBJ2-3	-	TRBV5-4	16	TGTGCCAGCAGCTTCGGGCTACCGCTAAGCACAGATACGCAGTATTTT	CASSFGLPLSTDTQYF
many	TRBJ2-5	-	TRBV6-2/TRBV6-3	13	TGTGCCAGCAGTTACGAGTTAGGGGAGACCCAGTACTTC	CASSYELGETQYF
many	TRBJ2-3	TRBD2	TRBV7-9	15	TGTGCCAGCAGCAGCGGGGGGGTCATACTAGAGACGCAGTATTTT	CASSSGGVILETQYF
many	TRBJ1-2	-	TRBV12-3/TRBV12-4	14	TGTGCCAGCAGTTTGGGGAATACGAACTATGGCTACACCTTC	CASSLGNTNYGYTF
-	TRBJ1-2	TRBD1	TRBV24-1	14	TGTGCCACCAGTGGGGGACAGGCTGATTATGGCTACACCTTC	CATSGGQADYGYTF
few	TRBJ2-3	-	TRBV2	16	TGTGCCAGCAGCGCCATGACTAGTGGGGGATCAGATGCGCAGTATTTT	CASSAMTSGGSDAQYF
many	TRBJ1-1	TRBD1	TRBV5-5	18	TGTGCCAGCAGCTTGGTTGGTTGGGACAGGGGGCCGAACACTGAAGCTTTCTTT	CASSLVGWDRGPNTEAFF
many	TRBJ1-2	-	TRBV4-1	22	TGCGCCAGCAGCCGGGTCTTAGGACAGACAATCTTAGGGCCAATGGATAACTATGGCTACACCTTC	CASSRVLGQTILGPMDNYGYTF
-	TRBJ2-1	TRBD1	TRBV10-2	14	TGCGCCAGCGTCCAGGGGACAGCTAACAATGAGCAGTTCTTC	CASVQGTANNEQFF
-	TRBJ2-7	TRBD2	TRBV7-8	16	TGTGCCAGCAGCCTTAAGATGGGACTAGCGACCTACGAGCAGTACTTC	CASSLKMGLATYEQYF
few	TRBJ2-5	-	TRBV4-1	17	TGCGCCAGCAGCCAGGGGGCCGGGACTCCAATATACAATGAGCAGTACTTC	CASSQGAGTPIYNEQYF
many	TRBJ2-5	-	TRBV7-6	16	TGTGCCAGCAGCCGCGGCAGGGGGGTCGCCCAAGAGACCCAGTACTTC	CASSRGRGVAQETQYF
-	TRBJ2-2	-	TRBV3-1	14	TGTGCCAGCAGCCAGAATCGGGGCACCGGGGAGCTGTTTTTT	CASSQNRGTGELFF
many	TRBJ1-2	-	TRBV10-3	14	TGTGCCATCAGTGACGATGCAGAGAACTATGGCTACACCTTC	CAISDDAENYGYTF
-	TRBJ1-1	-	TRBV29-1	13	TGCAGCGTTGGCTCGGGGTCGGGCACTGAAGCTTTCTTT	CSVGSGSGTEAFF
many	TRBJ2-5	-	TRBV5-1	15	TGCGCCAGCAGCTTGTTAGGACTTGACGCGGAGACCCAGTACTTC	CASSLLGLDAETQYF
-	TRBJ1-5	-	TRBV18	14	TGTGCCAGCTCACAAGACAGTAGCAATCAGCCCCAGCATTTT	CASSQDSSNQPQHF
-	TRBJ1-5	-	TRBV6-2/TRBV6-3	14	TGTGCCAGCAGTTACCCCAGGGATGGTCAGCCCCAGCATTTT	CASSYPRDGQPQHF
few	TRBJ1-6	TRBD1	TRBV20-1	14	TGCAGTGTTTTGGACAGGGGAGGGAATTCACCCCTCCACTTT	CSVLDRGGNSPLHF
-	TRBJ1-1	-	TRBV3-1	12	TGTGCCAGCAGCCGGGGCCAGGGAAAGGCTTTCTTT	CASSRGQGKAFF
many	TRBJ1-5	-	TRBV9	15	TGTGCCAGCAGCGTAGACGGGCAGTCCAGCCAGCCCCAGCATTTT	CASSVDGQSSQPQHF
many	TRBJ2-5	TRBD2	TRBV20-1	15	TGCAGTGCTAGAGCTAGCGGGGTGGGCCCGTGGACCCAGTACTTC	CSARASGVGPWTQYF
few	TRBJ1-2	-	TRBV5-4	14	TGTACCAGCAGCTTGGTAGGGACGTCCTTTGGCTACACCTTC	CTSSLVGTSFGYTF
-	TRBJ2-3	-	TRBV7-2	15	TGTGCCAGCAGCTTGGGAATGGCCCCCACAGATACGCAGTATTTT	CASSLGMAPTDTQYF
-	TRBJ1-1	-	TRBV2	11	TGTGCCAGCACACAGAGGACTGAAGCTTTCTTT	CASTQRTEAFF
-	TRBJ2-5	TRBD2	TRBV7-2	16	TGTGCCAGCAGCTTAGTACAGCGGGGGGCGCGAGAGACCCAGTACTTC	CASSLVQRGARETQYF
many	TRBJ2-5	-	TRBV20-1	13	TGCAGTGCTAGAGCCCCGTCCCAAGAGACCCAGTACTTC	CSARAPSQETQYF
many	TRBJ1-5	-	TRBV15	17	TGTGCCACCAGCAGGGGAGTGGGGGTCTATAGCAATCAGCCCCAGCATTTT	CATSRGVGVYSNQPQHF
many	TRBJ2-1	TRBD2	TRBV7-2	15	TGTGCCAGCAGCAGCTCCGGGACTAGCTACAATGAGCAGTTCTTC	CASSSSGTSYNEQFF
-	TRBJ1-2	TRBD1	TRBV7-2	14	TGTGCCAGCAGCCCCTGGACAGGAGAGTATGGCTACACCTTC	CASSPWTGEYGYTF
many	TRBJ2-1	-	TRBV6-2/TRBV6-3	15	TGTGCCAGCAGTCGAGGAGCCCTCACCTACAATGAGCAGTTCTTC	CASSRGALTYNEQFF
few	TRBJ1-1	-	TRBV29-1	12	TGCAGCGCCTCAGGGGCGGCCACTGAAGCTTTCTTT	CSASGAATEAFF
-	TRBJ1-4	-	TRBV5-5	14	TGTGCCAGCAGCTATTTTTCAACTAATGAAAAACCGTTTTTT	CASSYFSTNEKPFF
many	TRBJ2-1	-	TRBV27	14	TGTGCCAGCAGCTATACGAGAGAGGGGAATGAGCAGTTCTTC	CASSYTREGNEQFF
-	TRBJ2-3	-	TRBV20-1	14	TGCAGTGCCAGGGGCGGAGGACCCACAGATACGCAGTATTTT	CSARGGGPTDTQYF
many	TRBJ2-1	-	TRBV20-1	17	TGCAGTGCCTCCTGGGCTCGGACAACGAGCTCCTACAATGAGCAGTTCTTC	CSASWARTTSSYNEQFF
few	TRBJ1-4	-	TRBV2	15	TGTGCCAGCAGCTCTTCCTCGGGCCCTAATGAAAAACTGTTTTTT	CASSSSSGPNEKLFF
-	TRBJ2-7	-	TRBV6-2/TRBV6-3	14	TGTGCCAGCAGTTACGCGGCCGAATACAATGAGCAGTACTTC	CASSYAAEYNEQYF